These 18 T cell receptor beta chains were sequenced from one sample in a study of shared clonotypes between healthy human individuals. Libraries were prepared by immunoSEQ multiplex PCR; TCRdb keeps only in-frame clonotypes and omits some of them. This table holds hundreds of thousands of clones, 70% to 80% found once. What was sequenced was PBMCs. The receptor set was obtained from a woman aged 40 to 49 in good health. Some clones in this sample may be carry-over from other donors' samples.

This rearrangement joins TRBV13 to TRBJ2-7; TRBD2 matches at 8 bases. CDR3 size: 13 residues. Germline V gene lookup returns CDR1 PRHDT and CDR2 FYEKMQ (reference sequence). V dropped 4 bases and J dropped 7; count of bases not matched to a gene: 6. DNA of the CDR3: TGTGCCAGCAGCTACGGCGGGAGGTGGGAGCAGTACTTC. Encoded protein: CASSYGGRWEQYF.

V usage is TRBV7-2 and J usage is TRBJ1-4; no clear D gene. The CDR3 runs to 17 residues. V dropped 1 base and J dropped 4 bases, with 16 bases sitting between them. The germline CDR1 and CDR2 sequences are SGHTA and FQGNSA. CDR3 nucleotide sequence: TGTGCCAGCAGCTTAGGGCCCATACTCCCCGGTAATGAAAAACTGTTTTTT. Residues: CASSLGPILPGNEKLFF.

The chain joins TRBV29-1 to TRBJ1-5; 7 nucleotides match TRBD1. This CDR3 has 15 amino acids. V shed 0 bases, J shed 6 bases, and the junction held 8 bases outside the gene matches. The germline CDR1 and CDR2 sequences are SQVTM and ANQGSEA. The CDR3 DNA is TGCAGCGTTGAAGATTTCGACAGGGAGGGTCAGCCCCAGCATTTT. It codes for CSVEDFDREGQPQHF.

The rearrangement links TRBV7-3 to TRBJ1-1; possibly TRBD1 for D (6 bases). Germline assignment: CDR1 SGHTA and CDR2 FQGTGA. V gave up 5 bases and J gave up 1 base, with 11 bases separating them. The CDR3 totals 14 residues. CDR3 amino acids: CASSPGTKNTEAFF. In DNA form, the CDR3 reads TGTGCCAGCAGCCCCGGGACAAAGAACACTGAAGCTTTCTTT.

This chain connects TRBV2 to TRBJ1-2; tentatively, D is TRBD1 (6 bases). V lost 8 bases to trimming and J lost 0 bases, with 22 bases between them. This CDR3 has 17 amino acids. Germline V gene lookup returns CDR1 SNHLY and CDR2 FYNNEI. CDR3 protein: CASLPGGPGASNYGYTF. As DNA, the CDR3 is TGTGCCAGCCTTCCCGGGGGTCCGGGGGCCTCTAACTATGGCTACACCTTC. Using reference TRBV2 and TRBJ1-2 for the parts outside the CDR3, the full variable domain is EPEVTQTPSHQVTQMGQEVILRCVPISNHLYFYWYRQILGQKVEFLVSFYNNEISEKSEIFDDQFSVERPDGSNFTLKIRSTKLEDSAMYFCASLPGGPGASNYGYTFGSGTRLTVV.

The chain has TRBV29-1 and TRBJ2-3, with D possibly called TRBD1 or TRBD2 (6 bases each). CDR1 and CDR2 from the germline V gene are SQVTM and ANQGSEA. The CDR3 has 15 amino acids. Trimming took 4 bases from V and 6 from J, leaving 20 bases between them. The CDR3 DNA follows: TGCAGCGTTGCCCTAGGGGGGCAATCGAGGGATACGCAGTATTTT. Encoded protein: CSVALGGQSRDTQYF.

This clone was seen a single time. The genes are TRBV5-4 and TRBJ2-7; TRBD2 matches at 13 bases. CDR3 length: 17 amino acids. Germline V gives CDR1 SGHNT, CDR2 YYREEE (reference sequence). The J segment lost 7 bases and the V segment lost 4 bases, leaving 14 bases of the junction unmatched. This CDR3 is CASSPREGLAGSEEQYF. The DNA for the CDR3 is TGTGCCAGCAGCCCCCGAGAGGGACTAGCGGGATCGGAAGAGCAGTACTTC. The whole variable domain, filled in from reference TRBV5-4 and TRBJ2-7, reads ETGVTQSPTHLIKTRGQQVTLRCSSQSGHNTVSWYQQALGQGPQFIFQYYREEENGRGNFPPRFSGLQFPNYSSELNVNALELDDSALYLCASSPREGLAGSEEQYFGPGTRLTVT.

To note about this clone: It may be a read error: a sequence one base away is much more abundant. Other DNA sequences in the sample encode the same CDR3. The rearrangement joins TRBV5-6 to TRBJ1-2; D remains unclear. The CDR3 loop spans 13 amino acids. CDR1 is SGHDT, CDR2 YYEEEE, per germline. The ends were cut back, 0 bases at V and 2 bases at J, with 5 bases in the middle. In DNA, the CDR3 is TGTGCCAGCAGCTTGGGCAGGAACTATGGCTACACCTTC. Translated: CASSLGRNYGYTF.

This clone was seen repeatedly, ten times or more. This chain joins TRBV4-2 and TRBJ1-1, with D tentatively TRBD1 (5 bases). V dropped 4 bases and J dropped 5 bases, with 14 bases sitting between them. The CDR3 totals 14 residues. The germline V gene has CDR1 LGHNA and CDR2 YNFKEQ. DNA of the CDR3: TGTGCCAGCAGCCCTCGAGGGGCTTGGACTGAAGCTTTCTTT. Translating it yields CASSPRGAWTEAFF.

For this clone: A single base is all that separates this from a far larger clone, so a read error is likely. V usage is TRBV30 and J usage is TRBJ2-5; the match to TRBD2 covers 8 bases. After removal of 7 bases from V and 3 bases from J, the junction contained 16 bases not matched to a gene. Germline V lookup: CDR1 GTSNPN, CDR2 SVGIG (reference sequence). The CDR3 covers 16 residues. The CDR3 region is CALSRQPAGAEETQYF. The CDR3 region has the DNA TGTGCCTTATCCCGCCAGCCAGCGGGGGCGGAAGAGACCCAGTACTTC.

The chain links TRBV11-2 to TRBJ2-7; 8 bases are shared with TRBD1. This CDR3 is built from 15 residues. Germline assignment: CDR1 SGHAT and CDR2 FQNNGV. V lost 5 bases to trimming and J lost 12 bases; unmatched junction nucleotides: 18. In DNA form, the CDR3 reads TGTGCCAGCAGCCCCATAGCTTCTGGGGACAGGAAACGGTACTTC. As protein: CASSPIASGDRKRYF.

This clone has more than one count but fewer than ten. The DNA of the CDR3 is TGTGCCAGCTCTCGGGGAGCCGCGAACACCGGGGAGCTGTTTTTT. Protein sequence: CASSRGAANTGELFF. The rearrangement uses TRBV18 and TRBJ2-2; a possible D gene is TRBD2 (5 bases). The CDR3 has 15 residues. In germline, CDR1 is KGHSH, CDR2 LQKENI. V was cut by 6 bases and J by 0 bases, with 11 bases left in between.

The rearrangement links TRBV28 to TRBJ2-5; 8 nucleotides align to TRBD2. The DNA end is more similar to TRBJ2-7, so the J call may be wrong. This CDR3 spans 15 amino acids. Germline loops: CDR1 MDHEN, CDR2 SYDVKM. CDR3 coding DNA: TGTGCCAGCAGTATTAGCGGGATCGCTCCCTACGAGCAGTACTTC. Protein sequence: CASSISGIAPYEQYF.

This chain uses TRBV4-2 with TRBJ2-7; no clear D. V dropped 1 base and J dropped 2 bases, with 6 bases sitting between them. The CDR3 covers 13 residues. The germline gives CDR1 LGHNA, CDR2 YNFKEQ. CDR3: CASSQVVTYEQYF. CDR3 nucleotide sequence: TGTGCCAGCAGCCAAGTGGTAACCTACGAGCAGTACTTC.

Note on this clone: A read error may be the cause here, since a much bigger clone is one base away. CDR3 coding DNA: TGTGCCAGCTCACTAGGTCGCACCGCGGAAGAGACCCAGTACTTC. Translating it yields CASSLGRTAEETQYF. The chain joins TRBV18 to TRBJ2-5; D not resolved. Trimming removed 4 bases at V and 3 bases at J, with 15 bases between. CDR3 length: 15 residues. CDR1 and CDR2 (germline): KGHSH, LQKENI. Looking up the rest from reference TRBV18 and TRBJ2-5 gives the full variable domain: NAGVMQNPRHLVRRRGQEARLRCSPMKGHSHVYWYRQLPEEGLKFMVYLQKENIIDESGMPKERFSAEFPKEGPSILRIQQVVRGDSAAYFCASSLGRTAEETQYFGPGTRLLVL.

The gene calls are TRBV28 and TRBJ2-7; D gene unclear. Matching the DNA end better, TRBJ2-1 makes the J call doubtful. The CDR3 is made up of 13 amino acids. Germline V gene data show CDR1 as MDHEN and CDR2 as SYDVKM. CDR3 region: CASTLWAWDEQFF. The CDR3 nucleotides read TGTGCCAGCACCTTATGGGCATGGGATGAGCAGTTCTTC.

The CDR3 DNA is TGTGCCAGCAGTTACCAACGACAGGCTCAGTACGAGCAGTACTTC. It codes for CASSYQRQAQYEQYF. V and J are TRBV6-6 and TRBJ2-7; D might be TRBD1 (6 bases). Looked up from germline, CDR1 is MNHNY and CDR2 is SVGAGI (reference sequence). The CDR3 covers 15 residues. The V and J ends lost 2 bases and 4 bases respectively, with 15 bases between them.

The chain is built from TRBV28 and TRBJ1-1; D is perhaps TRBD1 (5 bases). Trimming shortened V by 3 bases and J by 0 bases, and 8 bases separated the two germline ends. Germline V gene sequence: CDR1 MDHEN, CDR2 SYDVKM. This CDR3 is 14 amino acids long. The CDR3 protein is CASSFSGMNTEAFF. The CDR3 DNA sequence: TGTGCCAGCAGTTTTTCAGGGATGAACACTGAAGCTTTCTTT.